Listed below are T cell receptor beta chains from one sample, sequenced in a study of patients and donors after allogeneic stem cell transplantation. MiXCR, applied by TCRdb to the RT-PCR reads, yields one record per CDR3 protein. Seen here are approximately 200,000 distinct CDR3 sequences, 35% to 45% observed once, and the top ten hold 9.5% to 13%. The source material was blood, either unsorted or a sorted T cell fraction (not recorded which). All receptors come from a human donor who was either an allogeneic HSCT recipient or a stem cell or donor lymphocyte infusion donor (not recorded which). It is not recorded whose cells these are; they may come from a transplant donor. Both conserved end residues are part of each CDR3. The order of the fields is J gene, V gene, clone size, D gene, CDR3 DNA, CDR3 protein. D genes are given only for firm matches. Only part of the rows carry a size: once, few, many, or a class if the clone is expanded.

>TRBJ1-4|TRBV3-1|.|.
TGTGCCAGCAGCCAAGATAATGAAAAACTGTTTTTT
CASSQDNEKLFF
>TRBJ2-2|TRBV12-3/TRBV12-4|.|TRBD1
TGTGCCAGCAGTTTCTGGACAGGGTACACCGGGGAGCTGTTTTTT
CASSFWTGYTGELFF
>TRBJ1-1|TRBV21-1|few|.
TGTGCCAGCAGCAAACGGCCTAGGAACACTGAAGCTTTCTTT
CASSKRPRNTEAFF
>TRBJ2-7|TRBV2|.|TRBD1
TGTGCCAGCGGTTCCGACAGGGGCTATCGGGCCTACGAGCAGTACTTC
CASGSDRGYRAYEQYF
>TRBJ1-6|TRBV27|once|TRBD1
TGTGCCAGCAGTATCAGGGGGCGGTATAATTCACCCCTCCACTTT
CASSIRGRYNSPLHF
>TRBJ2-1|TRBV20-1|.|TRBD2
TGCAGTGCTAGCGGGGGGAGCTCCTACAATGAGCAGTTCTTC
CSASGGSSYNEQFF
>TRBJ2-5|TRBV15|once|TRBD1
TGTGCCACCGGACAGGGGAGAGGAAAGACCCAGTACTTC
CATGQGRGKTQYF
>TRBJ1-6|TRBV28|.|TRBD1
TGTGCCAGCAGCCCACATCGACAGGGGAGCGATAATTCACCCCTCCACTTT
CASSPHRQGSDNSPLHF
>TRBJ1-1|TRBV7-9|.|.
TGTGCCAGCAGCCCACCCCGGGACTACCCTGAAGCTTTCTTT
CASSPPRDYPEAFF
>TRBJ2-2|TRBV10-3|.|.
TGTGCCACCCGGGGGACCGGGGAGCTGTTTTTT
CATRGTGELFF
>TRBJ2-7|TRBV10-3|few|TRBD1
TGTGCCATCAGAGAGGGGGCGGTGAACGAGCAGTACTTC
CAIREGAVNEQYF
>TRBJ2-7|TRBV6-2/TRBV6-3|.|.
TGTGCCAGCAGTAATTACAGGGAAAGCTACGAGCAGTACTTC
CASSNYRESYEQYF
>TRBJ1-5|TRBV27|few|TRBD1
TGTGCCAGCAGTCGCTCCGGGACAGGGCCCAATCAGCCCCAGCATTTT
CASSRSGTGPNQPQHF
>TRBJ2-1|TRBV7-2|.|.
TGTGCCAGCAGCTTAGGGGGTCGGAATGAGCAGTTCTTC
CASSLGGRNEQFF
>TRBJ1-2|TRBV5-1|.|.
TGCGCCAGCAGCTTGGAGGGTAGAGGCTATGGCTACACCTTC
CASSLEGRGYGYTF
>TRBJ1-3|TRBV20-1|once|.
TGCAGTGCTAGAGACTTCTCTGGAAACACCATAAATTTT
CSARDFSGNTINF
>TRBJ1-1|TRBV5-1|few|.
TGCGCCAGCAGCTTGGAACAGGGTATAGCTTTCTTT
CASSLEQGIAFF
>TRBJ1-1|TRBV2|.|.
TGTGCCAGCAATGACCCCCGGCAGGAAGCTTTCTTT
CASNDPRQEAFF
>TRBJ1-1|TRBV2|few|.
TGTGCCAGCAGTCTCGATCTTTACACTGAAGCTTTCTTT
CASSLDLYTEAFF
>TRBJ2-5|TRBV19|.|.
TGTGCCAGTAGCGAGGGCCCAGATTGGGAGACCCAGTACTTC
CASSEGPDWETQYF
>TRBJ1-1|TRBV15|few|.
TGTGCCACCAGCAGAGATCGGCTTCTCCCTGGCACTGAAGCTTTCTTT
CATSRDRLLPGTEAFF
>TRBJ2-7|TRBV4-3|few|.
TGCGCCAGCTCACCAGGATTATGGGGCGAGCAGTACTTC
CASSPGLWGEQYF
>TRBJ1-5|TRBV10-3|few|.
TGTGCCATCAGTGAGAACGGGAGCAATCAGCCCCAGCATTTT
CAISENGSNQPQHF
>TRBJ1-1|TRBV20-1|.|.
TGCAGTGCTAGAGTTGGGGCCATGAACACTGAAGCTTTCTTT
CSARVGAMNTEAFF
>TRBJ1-3|TRBV12-3/TRBV12-4|few|.
TGTGCCAGCAGCCTGACAGAGGGTGGAAACACCATATATTTT
CASSLTEGGNTIYF
>TRBJ1-2|TRBV6-6|few|.
TGTGCCAGCAGCCGGAACACCGACTATGGCTACACCTTC
CASSRNTDYGYTF
>TRBJ1-2|TRBV4-1|.|TRBD1
TGCGCCAGCAGCCAACGCAACAGGGGGCATAACTATGGCTACACCTTC
CASSQRNRGHNYGYTF
>TRBJ1-1|TRBV5-1|few|.
TGCGCCAGCAGCTGGGGCGGGGTGTCGAACACTGAAGCTTTCTTT
CASSWGGVSNTEAFF
>TRBJ1-5|TRBV6-6|many|.
TGTGCCAGCAGTACAGGTAGCAATCAGCCCCAGCATTTT
CASSTGSNQPQHF
>TRBJ1-5|TRBV6-2/TRBV6-3|.|.
TGTGCCGGCAGTTACGGCCGGCAGCCCCAGCATTTT
CAGSYGRQPQHF
>TRBJ2-2|TRBV11-2|.|.
TGTGCCAGCAGCTTCCGGTGGCCTCCCCGGGTGAGCACCGGGGAGCTGTTTTTT
CASSFRWPPRVSTGELFF
>TRBJ1-5|TRBV4-1|.|.
TGCGCCAGCAGCCAAAATAGCGGCCTTTACAATCAGCCCCAGCATTTT
CASSQNSGLYNQPQHF
>TRBJ1-3|TRBV24-1|few|TRBD1
TGTGCCACCAGTGACCCCGGGACAGGTGATGGAAACACCATATATTTT
CATSDPGTGDGNTIYF
>TRBJ1-4|TRBV5-1|.|.
TGCGCCAGCAGCTTGGACAGCCGTAATGAAAAACTGTTTTTT
CASSLDSRNEKLFF
>TRBJ1-2|TRBV20-1|.|.
TGCAGTGCTCCGCGGGGATCGGATGGCTACACCTTC
CSAPRGSDGYTF
>TRBJ1-1|TRBV27|.|.
TGTGCCAGCAGTAGGGGGGGGATTGTCACTGAAGCTTTCTTT
CASSRGGIVTEAFF
>TRBJ2-2|TRBV4-3|.|.
TGCGCCAGCAGCCAAGATGGGGACGGGGAGCTGTTTTTT
CASSQDGDGELFF
>TRBJ1-4|TRBV24-1|few|.
TGTGCCACCAGTGACGGGGCCGCCCAGCCTGCAAAACTGTTTTTT
CATSDGAAQPAKLFF
>TRBJ2-5|TRBV5-1|few|.
TGCGCCAGCAGCTGGGAGGAGACCCAGTACTTC
CASSWEETQYF
>TRBJ1-1|TRBV12-3/TRBV12-4|few|TRBD1
TGTGCCAGCAGTCGAACGACAGGGAGTAGTGAAGCTTTCTTT
CASSRTTGSSEAFF
>TRBJ1-5|TRBV28|few|.
TGTGCCAGCAGTTTATGGGGGTTCAATCAGCCCCAGCATTTT
CASSLWGFNQPQHF
>TRBJ1-2|TRBV6-6|few|.
TGTGCCAGCACCCGAGGGGCCCCTAACTATGGCTACACCTTC
CASTRGAPNYGYTF
>TRBJ2-1|TRBV20-1|.|TRBD2
TGCAGTGCTAGGCGGGGGAATTACAATGAGCAGTTCTTC
CSARRGNYNEQFF
>TRBJ1-2|TRBV18|.|TRBD1
TGTGCCAGCTCACCCTGGAGGACAGGCGACTATGGCTACACCTTC
CASSPWRTGDYGYTF
>TRBJ2-1|TRBV29-1|.|.
TGCAGCGCACCGGGACGGCACTACAATGAGCAGTTCTTC
CSAPGRHYNEQFF
>TRBJ2-2|TRBV30|.|.
TGTGCCTGGAAGGAGGTAGGAGGAGACACCGGGGAGCTGTTTTTT
CAWKEVGGDTGELFF